The source of this T cell receptor beta chain is a study of identical twins (dated by TCRdb to the mid-2010s). About the full investigation: The study deep-sequenced TCR alpha and beta repertoires from monozygotic twins, unrelated adults of various ages and cord blood to test whether fetal clonotypes persist. To rule out contamination, replicate twin experiments were performed at different times with different library preparation protocols.

The CDR3 numbers 15 residues from cysteine through phenylalanine. CDR3 DNA only is kept here, 45 bases in frame from base 1. V is clipped by 6 bases and J by 0 bases, and the sequence between their germline boundaries is 15 bases long. Based on the germline V gene (reference sequence), the CDR1 and CDR2 sequences are SEHNR and FQNEAQ. The library was produced with 5' RACE. This sample was sequenced with an Illumina HiSeq 2000. A universal primer binding site was added through template switching, and the final cDNA carried a unique molecular identifier so that TCR cDNA molecules could be counted accurately. First-strand cDNA for TCR alpha and beta chains was synthesized from specific primers in the conserved constant-segment region. To control for contamination, each cDNA library was double barcoded with a SMART-Mk sample barcode plus Illumina barcodes. TruSeq adapter sequences along with Illumina sample barcodes were introduced in two successive PCR steps. Sequencing of the TCR alpha and beta cDNA libraries was done on the Illumina HiSeq platform using custom primers. The authors processed their data as follows. Raw reads were processed with MiGEC to extract unique molecular identifiers, and MiXCR was used to determine CDR3 positions. For each individual, recombination models were inferred using an EM algorithm with the repgenHMM and IGoR tools. Shared clonotypes were analyzed with the tcR package in R, and sharing was normalized by the product of cloneset sizes. To study raw recombination free of thymic and clonal selection effects, out-of-frame nonproductive sequences were analyzed. TCRdb took the public reads, trimmed them with fastp at Q25, ran MiXCR for clone calling and kept in-frame beta chains. A single entry per CDR3 protein holds the most common genes and DNA from its merged rows. None of the V and J calls come from the authors' own analysis; TCRdb made them. The sample yields roughly 690,000 distinct CDR3 sequences; about 20% were counted once. 4% to 5.5% of the sample is held by the ten biggest clonotypes.

Regarding this clonotype: Its antigen has not been determined. No much larger clonotype is one base removed from it; base qualities were not supplied.

All donors were healthy Caucasians. Three pairs of female monozygotic twins, all aged roughly 18 to 29 years, were included in the twin cohort. Peripheral blood mononuclear cells were the source from which RNA for the TCR libraries was isolated. Overall results and qualifications from the work: Out-of-frame TCR alpha sharing in monozygotic twins was systematically underestimated by recombination models, whereas sharing between unrelated individuals was in agreement with the recombination models. Because the same donors could not be followed over many years, the conclusions depended on cross-sectional statistical analysis. Abundant cord blood beta clonotypes had fewer insertions, young adult naive repertoires showed a similar but weaker trend, and memory repertoires showed no such trend. Invariant T cells such as MAIT and iNKT could partly confound zero-insertion analyses, although diverse VJ usage argued against such confounding for most clonotypes. In beta out-of-frame sequences, excess twin sharing was weaker, because having fewer shared sequences lowered the signal-to-noise ratio. Compared with coincidental sharing between unrelated individuals, out-of-frame TCR alpha sequences shared between twins showed an excess of sequences with low generation probability.

The data also belong to a second study, concerning T cells expressing NK-cell markers. From that second study: Three sorted T-cell subsets (CD3+CD56+NKG2C+, CD3+CD56+NKG2C- and CD3+CD56-NKG2C+) from fewer than 10 donors had their TCR beta-chain repertoires profiled. Among the eight sequenced donors, seven were HCMV-seropositive and one was HCMV-seronegative. In several experiments an anti-gammadeltaTCR antibody was added to restrict sorting to alphabetaTCR-expressing T cells. In roughly 6 donors, the dominant CD3+CD56+NKG2C+ clonotypes were among the top 10 CD8+ clonotypes and accounted for roughly 1.0-8% of CD8+ T cells. Those dominant clonotypes were again the most abundant among CD3+CD56-NKG2C+ cells in a few donors, at about 25-65%. Whether the expanded NKG2C-expressing T cell clones were specific for HCMV antigens remained unclear. The eight sequenced donors were randomly selected healthy volunteers, three men and five women. A commercial ELISA kit detecting HCMV-specific IgG in serum was used to determine HCMV serostatus. Bulk peripheral blood T-cell repertoires were additionally sequenced from unsorted PBMC for six donors. MIGEC was used to demultiplex reads and group reads by UMI, and MiTCR was used to assemble and quantify clonotypes. To exclude erroneous sequences, any TCR cDNA sequence not supported by at least two reads was discarded. Downstream repertoire analysis used the tcR package, and clonotypes were matched across fractions by CDR3 nucleotide sequence plus V segment. Antigen specificity was annotated against VDJdb with VDJmatch, allowing one amino acid substitution in CDR3.

The V gene is TRBV7-9 and the J gene is TRBJ2-7; the D gene assignment is ambiguous. This clonotype was obtained from a woman between 18 and 30 years old in good health. Sequencing was performed on PBMCs. The CDR3 corresponds to CASSPALGNSYEQYF. The DNA sequence reads TGTGCCAGCAGTCCCGCCCTGGGTAACTCCTACGAGCAGTACTTC.